This T cell receptor beta chain was obtained from a study of HIV-infected children after antiretroviral therapy interruption. At the level of the study: Four children interrupted treatment; four stayed on continuous treatment. Continuous-treatment samples came from weeks 0, 48 and 150. Findings of the study overall: Naive CD4+ CDR3 sharing between time points fell after interruption began.

A 3' RACE protocol on RNA, with unique molecular identifiers, produced the TCR library. A single record per CDR3 protein comes from TCRdb applying MiXCR to the 3' RACE reads. The table lists fewer than 7,500 distinct CDR3 sequences, 16% of them singletons, with roughly an eighth in the top ten. Germline CDR1 reads MNHNY; CDR2 reads SVGAGI (reference sequence). The CDR3 is 13 residues long. Trimming at V came to 5 bases and at J to 3 bases, leaving 4 bases not matched to a gene. Treatment of the sample: PENTA 11 planned treatment interruption arm or continuous ART arm. By sample share, this clonotype is medium-sized. Its antigen remains unknown.

The TCR originated in a pool of human donors with HIV. J is TRBJ2-7 and V is TRBV6-6, with 7 positions matching TRBD2. The sequenced sample was CD45RO+ CD8+ T cells from PBMCs, pooled from several time points, obtained from a donor given antiretroviral therapy, either interrupted or continuous. Subset in this sample: memory CD8+ CD45RO+ CD45RA- T cells. The CDR3 is CASSLGLVYEQYF. The DNA of the CDR3 is TGTGCCAGCAGTCTCGGACTAGTCTACGAGCAGTACTTC.